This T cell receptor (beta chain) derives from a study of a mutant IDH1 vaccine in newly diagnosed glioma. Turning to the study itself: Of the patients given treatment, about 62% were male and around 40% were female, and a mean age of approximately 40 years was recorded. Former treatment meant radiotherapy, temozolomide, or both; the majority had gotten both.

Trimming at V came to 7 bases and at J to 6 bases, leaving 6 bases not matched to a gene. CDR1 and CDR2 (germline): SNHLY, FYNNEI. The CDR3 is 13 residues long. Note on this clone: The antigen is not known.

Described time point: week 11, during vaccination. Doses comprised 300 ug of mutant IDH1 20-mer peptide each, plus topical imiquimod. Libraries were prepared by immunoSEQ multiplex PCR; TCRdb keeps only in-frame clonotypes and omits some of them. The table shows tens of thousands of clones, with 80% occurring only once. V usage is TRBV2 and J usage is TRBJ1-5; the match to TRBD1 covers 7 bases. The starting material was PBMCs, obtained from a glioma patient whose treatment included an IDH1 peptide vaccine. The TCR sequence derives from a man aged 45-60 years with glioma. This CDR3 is CASTPTGSQPQHF. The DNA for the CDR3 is TGTGCCAGCACCCCGACAGGGTCTCAGCCCCAGCATTTT.